This TCR beta chain was profiled in a study of blood T cell repertoires in COVID-19. This table comes from immunoSEQ multiplex PCR, and its TCRdb copy is limited to in-frame clones, with some not included. The table includes fewer than 300,000 clones, 70% to 90% detected once. The CDR3 length is 14 residues. Germline V gene lookup returns CDR1 MNHEY and CDR2 SMNVEV (reference sequence). V was pared by 3 bases and J by 13 bases, with 11 bases of the junction left unmatched. J is TRBJ2-1 and V is TRBV27; 8 nucleotides line up with TRBD1. Input material: peripheral blood. The TCR originated in a man in his fifties or sixties with active or convalescent COVID-19. The CDR3 is CASSFNPDRAAQFF. CDR3 sequence (DNA): TGTGCCAGCAGTTTTAACCCGGACAGGGCGGCTCAGTTCTTC.